This TCR beta chain derives from a study of cytomegalovirus exposure and HLA in healthy donors. Study results and caveats: According to a later analysis, TCR clusters from the first cohort tended to co-occur in the approximately 120 validation repertoires. As was reported, the classifier diagnosed cytomegalovirus status with high specificity and sensitivity.

The CDR3 sequence is 18 residues long. Generated by immunoSEQ multiplex PCR, the TCRdb table keeps only in-frame clones and is missing some. The data hold approximately 60,000 clones, with roughly 94% observed a single time. As to this clone: The antigen remains undetermined.

An approximately 130-subject validation cohort, separate from the approximately 690-subject first cohort, supplied the donors. The source is a woman between 18 and 30 years old in good health and CMV-seropositive. The chain has TRBV1 and TRBJ2-7; TRBD1 reflects the table's D call only, with no check against the DNA. TRBV1 is a listed pseudogene. Specimen: PBMCs. The CDR3 DNA sequence: TGCACCAGCAGCCGTCGGGACAGGCAGATACTCACAACCTACGAGCAGTACTTC. Protein: CTSSRRDRQILTTYEQYF.